Below, 6 T cell receptor beta chains from the same sample are listed, as sequenced in a study of blood T cells in healthy people across ages. Combining a sample-barcoded 5' primer with a J-beta primer mix, a second PCR ran for about 7 to 11 cycles. TCRdb reprocessed the 5' RACE reads with MiXCR, giving one entry per CDR3 protein. The sample contains approximately 2,000,000 distinct CDR3 sequences, roughly two fifths of which appear only once. The sample comprised blood. All receptors come from a human donor in good health.

The chain joins TRBV6-5 to TRBJ2-2, with a weak D call TRBD2 (6 bases). This CDR3 comprises 15 residues. Germline lookup yields CDR1 MNHEY and CDR2 SVGAGI. The V end was cut by 2 bases, the J end by 4 bases, with 11 bases between. Here the CDR3 reads CASSYGGVSTGELFF. CDR3 bases: TGTGCCAGCAGTTACGGCGGGGTCAGCACCGGGGAGCTGTTTTTT.

This clonotype has just one count. The V and J genes are TRBV7-2 and TRBJ1-1; TRBD1 might be the D (5 bases). Germline V gene sequence: CDR1 SGHTA, CDR2 FQGNSA. The CDR3 totals 14 residues. Trimming shortened V by 0 bases and J by 8 bases, and 13 bases separated the two germline ends. The CDR3 is CASSLARGGREAFF. Written as DNA, the CDR3 is TGTGCCAGCAGCTTAGCACGCGGGGGTAGGGAAGCTTTCTTT.

This clonotype was detected a few times. The junction departs from the called germline gene at one end, perhaps through a read error. The chain employs TRBV9 and TRBJ1-4; D is perhaps TRBD1 (5 bases). The CDR3 spans 15 residues. Per germline, CDR1 SGDLS and CDR2 YYNGEE. Written as DNA, the CDR3 is TGTGTCAGCAGCCCATGGAAGGGGAATGGGGAAAAACTGTTTTTT. Encoded protein: CVSSPWKGNGEKLFF.

This clonotype came up a few times. V is TRBV11-3 and J is TRBJ1-2, with D possibly matching TRBD1 (6 bases). Looked up from germline, CDR1 is SGHNT and CDR2 is YENEEA. CDR3 size: 15 residues. V lost 1 base to trimming and J lost 5 bases, with 14 bases between them. The DNA of the CDR3 is TGTGCCAGCAGCTTAGGGGGGGCTGTTGGATATGGCTACACCTTC. Encoded protein: CASSLGGAVGYGYTF.

The sample holds a few counts of this clonotype. The chain has TRBV5-1 and TRBJ2-4, with D hard to call. CDR3 length equals 14 residues. V lost 1 base and J 6 bases, leaving 11 bases between the germline ends. The germline V gene encodes CDR1 SGHRS and CDR2 YFSETQ. CDR3 protein: CASSLNSQRNIQYF. For the CDR3, the DNA is TGCGCCAGCAGCTTGAATAGCCAGAGAAACATTCAGTACTTC.

Written as DNA, the CDR3 is TGTGCCAGCAGGGAACTAGTCCATCAAGAGACCCAGTACTTC. Its translation: CASRELVHQETQYF. J is TRBJ2-5 and V is TRBV2; a possible D gene is TRBD2 (5 bases). Germline values: CDR1 SNHLY, CDR2 FYNNEI. The length of the CDR3 is 14 residues. V lost 6 bases to trimming and J lost 2 bases, with 13 bases between them.